The 27 T cell receptor beta chains below come from one sample, sequenced in a study of molecular identifiers for immune sequencing clone quantification. In TCRdb, the PCR reads were re-called with MiXCR into one record per CDR3 protein. The table includes approximately 500,000 distinct CDR3 sequences, roughly 26% detected once. The specimen sequenced was naive CD8+ T cells from blood, with Jurkat cell RNA spiked in. Documented subset: FACS-sorted CD8+CD4-CCR7+CD45RA+ naive T cells. Receptors originate from a human donor in good health. Some libraries in this study had Jurkat cell RNA spiked in.

This chain joins TRBV5-8 and TRBJ2-7, with 9 bases aligning to TRBD2. The germline CDR1 and CDR2 sequences are SGHTS and YDEGEE. The CDR3 consists of 19 residues. The junction had 24 bases not matched to a gene; V was cut back by 6 bases and J by 5 bases. For the CDR3, the DNA is TGTGCCAGCACCCCCCTCGAGGAGTGGTCCAGCGGGAGGCCCCACGAGCAGTACTTC. Its protein product is CASTPLEEWSSGRPHEQYF.

This clonotype was detected ten times or more. V usage is TRBV27 and J usage is TRBJ2-7; no definite D call. Germline CDR1 reads MNHEY; CDR2 reads SMNVEV (reference sequence). V was cut by 0 bases and J by 4 bases, with 10 bases left in between. This CDR3 is built from 14 residues. The CDR3 nucleotides are TGTGCCAGCAGTTTATCGGCCACCCGGTACGAGCAGTACTTC. Translation gives CASSLSATRYEQYF.

This clonotype was seen a few times. The chain recombines TRBV14 with TRBJ2-7, with TRBD1 identical over 7 bases. Losses at the gene ends were 4 bases for V and 6 bases for J; bases not matched to a gene: 12. From germline, CDR1 is SGHDN and CDR2 FVKESK. The CDR3 consists of 15 residues. CDR3 region: CASSPNLYRGGEQYF. Written as DNA, the CDR3 is TGTGCCAGCAGCCCCAACCTCTACAGGGGCGGCGAGCAGTACTTC.

This chain uses TRBV19 with TRBJ1-5, with D possibly being TRBD1 (6 bases). Looked up from germline, CDR1 is LNHDA and CDR2 is SQIVND (reference sequence). V was shortened by 7 bases and J by 5 bases, with 15 bases between the two germline ends. The CDR3 extends over 14 amino acids. CDR3 coding DNA: TGTGCCAGTAAAGCAGGGGCGCCTCATCAGCCCCAGCATTTT. It yields the protein CASKAGAPHQPQHF.

This clonotype was found many times. V and J are TRBV29-1 and TRBJ2-2; the match to TRBD1 covers 9 bases. The CDR3 loop spans 16 amino acids. CDR1 and CDR2 from the germline V gene are SQVTM and ANQGSEA. J was trimmed by 6 bases and V by 3 bases; bases with no gene match: 11. The CDR3 here is CSVELPGTGKAGELFF. The DNA for the CDR3 is TGCAGCGTTGAGTTGCCTGGGACAGGGAAGGCCGGGGAGCTGTTTTTT.

On this clonotype itself: Since a much larger clone is just one base distant, this may be a read error. Because it lacks the conserved phenylalanine or tryptophan at the end, this CDR3 is likely a read error. Here the CDR3 reads CASSPGRGYGYTL. The CDR3 nucleotides read TGTGCCAGCAGTCCTGGAAGGGGCTATGGCTACACCCTC. V gene TRBV27 combines with J gene TRBJ1-2, with a weak D call TRBD1 (5 bases). V was cut by 5 bases and J by 4 bases, with 11 bases left in between. The CDR3 length is 13 residues. The germline V gene encodes CDR1 MNHEY and CDR2 SMNVEV (reference sequence).

The J gene is TRBJ1-1, the V gene TRBV2; TRBD1 is a possible D gene (5 bases). The CDR3 covers 15 residues. Per the germline V gene, CDR1 is SNHLY and CDR2 is FYNNEI. With 5 bases removed from V and 4 bases from J, the gap between germline ends came to 17 bases. This CDR3 is CASSQGNQQCTEAFF. CDR3 nucleotide sequence: TGTGCCAGCAGTCAGGGAAACCAACAGTGCACTGAAGCTTTCTTT.

This clonotype was counted ten times or more. The chain carries TRBV2 and TRBJ2-7; possibly TRBD1 for D (6 bases). V was clipped by 6 bases and J by 0 bases, with 18 bases between them. The CDR3 is 16 residues long. CDR1 is SNHLY and CDR2 is FYNNEI in the germline V gene. The CDR3 here is CASSGHRDGTSYEQYF. CDR3 nucleotide sequence: TGTGCCAGCAGCGGGCACAGGGATGGGACCTCCTACGAGCAGTACTTC.

The sample holds a few counts of this clonotype. The V and J genes are TRBV9 and TRBJ1-1, with D possibly matching TRBD1 (5 bases). CDR3 length: 15 residues. Trimming took off 4 bases at V and 0 bases at J, with 13 bases between the two ends. Germline V gene sequence: CDR1 SGDLS, CDR2 YYNGEE. The CDR3 nucleotides are TGTGCCAGCAGCCCGGCAGGGAGATTGAACACTGAAGCTTTCTTT. It specifies CASSPAGRLNTEAFF. Complete variable domain (other parts from reference TRBV9 and TRBJ1-1): DSGVTQTPKHLITATGQRVTLRCSPRSGDLSVYWYQQSLDQGLQFLIQYYNGEERAKGNILERFSAQQFPDLHSELNLSSLELGDSALYFCASSPAGRLNTEAFFGQGTRLTVV.

The V gene is TRBV5-5, the J gene TRBJ2-7; perhaps TRBD1 as D (6 bases). The V end lost 7 bases, the J end lost 9 bases, and 17 bases lay between the germline ends. The CDR3 spans 12 residues. CDR1 SGHKS and CDR2 YYEKEE come from the germline V gene (reference sequence). This chain's CDR3 is CASDANPGVQYF. The CDR3 DNA follows: TGTGCCAGCGACGCGAACCCAGGGGTGCAGTACTTC.

The sample holds a few counts of this clonotype. V gene TRBV11-2 combines with J gene TRBJ2-5; 10 nucleotides agree with TRBD1. This CDR3 contains 22 residues. Germline V gene data show CDR1 as SGHAT and CDR2 as FQNNGV. With 0 bases clipped from V and 0 bases from J, the junction kept 19 bases outside the gene matches. CDR3 sequence: CASSLDPPTQTGGYEYQETQYF. CDR3 DNA: TGTGCCAGCAGCTTAGACCCCCCGACACAGACAGGGGGCTATGAGTACCAAGAGACCCAGTACTTC.

The V gene is TRBV6-6, the J gene TRBJ2-7; TRBD1 agrees at 7 bases. The V gene end was trimmed by 6 bases and the J gene end by 1 base; junction bases not matched to a gene: 9. The germline gives CDR1 MNHNY, CDR2 SVGAGI (reference sequence). This CDR3 contains 15 residues. The CDR3 nucleotides are TGTGCCAGCAGGAAATTCGGACAGGCGTCCTACGAGCAGTACTTC. It encodes CASRKFGQASYEQYF.

This chain joins TRBV19 and TRBJ2-2; 9 bases are a match to TRBD1. This CDR3 is built from 15 residues. Germline lookup yields CDR1 LNHDA and CDR2 SQIVND (reference sequence). With 2 bases clipped from V and 6 bases from J, the junction kept 4 bases outside the gene matches. For the CDR3, the DNA is TGTGCCAGTAGTATATGGGGACAGGGTGCCGGGGAGCTGTTTTTT. The encoded protein is CASSIWGQGAGELFF. The full variable domain, with the rest looked up from reference TRBV19 and TRBJ2-2, is DGGITQSPKYLFRKEGQNVTLSCEQNLNHDAMYWYRQDPGQGLRLIYYSQIVNDFQKGDIAEGYSVSREKKESFPLTVTSAQKNPTAFYLCASSIWGQGAGELFFGEGSRLTVL.

J is TRBJ2-7 and V is TRBV5-1; tentatively, D is TRBD1 (6 bases). This CDR3 contains 16 residues. V gave up 0 bases and J gave up 0 bases, with 13 bases separating them. Germline V gene data show CDR1 as SGHRS and CDR2 as YFSETQ. The CDR3 sequence: CASSLGPQGNSYEQYF. The CDR3, as DNA: TGCGCCAGCAGCTTGGGCCCACAGGGTAACTCCTACGAGCAGTACTTC.

Remarks on this clonotype: A junction end diverges from the germline sequence, so it may reflect a read error. The rearrangement uses TRBV6-5 and TRBJ1-4, with D tentatively TRBD1 (6 bases). The CDR3 covers 15 residues. Germline values: CDR1 MNHEY, CDR2 SVGAGI. The CDR3 protein is CASSHRDSTNEKLVF. DNA for the CDR3: TGTGCCAGCAGTCACAGGGACTCAACTAATGAAAAACTGGTTTTT.

This clonotype was detected many times. The gene calls are TRBV6-4 and TRBJ1-1; D remains ambiguous. The CDR3 spans 12 residues. V was pared by 5 bases and J by 7 bases, with 11 bases between. Germline CDR1 is MRHNA and CDR2 is SNTAGT. CDR3 DNA: TGTGCCAGCAGTTCCGATGGGAATGAAGCTTTCTTT. Translating gives CASSSDGNEAFF.

In its sample, this clonotype was seen a few times. This rearrangement joins TRBV9 to TRBJ2-7; a weak D match, TRBD1 (5 bases). The CDR3 runs 15 residues. V was pared by 0 bases and J by 3 bases, with 13 bases between. In germline, CDR1 is SGDLS, CDR2 YYNGEE. CDR3: CASSVGGSNIYEQYF. The CDR3 DNA follows: TGTGCCAGCAGCGTAGGGGGCAGTAATATCTACGAGCAGTACTTC.

The chain joins TRBV6-5 to TRBJ2-2; 12 bases match TRBD2. Germline lookup yields CDR1 MNHEY and CDR2 SVGAGI. J lost 4 bases, V lost 5 bases, and 11 bases had no gene match. This CDR3 contains 18 residues. The CDR3 loop reads CASSPLAGGPRITGELFF. The CDR3 coding sequence is TGTGCCAGCAGTCCCCTAGCGGGGGGGCCTCGGATCACCGGGGAGCTGTTTTTT.

The gene calls are TRBV6-2 or TRBV6-3 and TRBJ1-5; 10 nucleotides line up with TRBD1. The CDR3 spans 19 residues. The trim removed 6 bases at V and 1 base at J, leaving 15 bases unmatched. Germline V gene sequence: CDR1 MNHEY, CDR2 SVGEGT. As DNA, the CDR3 is TGTGCCAGCAGCAAGATCCTGCGGACAGGGGGTAGAAGCAATCAGCCCCAGCATTTT. Its protein product is CASSKILRTGGRSNQPQHF.

The CDR3 DNA reads TGCAGTGCTTGGGCAGCACAAGAGACCCAGTACTTC. Translated: CSAWAAQETQYF. The chain couples TRBV20-1 to TRBJ2-5; D is uncertain. This CDR3 contains 12 residues. With 5 bases removed from V and 2 bases from J, the gap between germline ends came to 9 bases. Germline-derived CDR1 and CDR2 are DFQATT and SNEGSKA (reference sequence).

This clonotype was recorded at least ten times. The rearrangement uses TRBV2 and TRBJ2-3, with D possibly TRBD2 on 5 matching bases. The CDR3 length is 14 residues. V gave up 7 bases and J gave up 8 bases, with 19 bases separating them. From germline, CDR1 is SNHLY and CDR2 FYNNEI. The CDR3 protein is CASNLVMVGGTQYF. CDR3 DNA: TGTGCCAGCAACCTAGTGATGGTAGGAGGTACGCAGTATTTT.

A remark on this clonotype: A much larger clonotype is one base distant, so this may be a read error. The V call is TRBV7-9, the J call TRBJ2-3, with 9 bases that match TRBD2. Per the germline V gene, CDR1 is SEHNR and CDR2 is FQNEAQ (reference sequence). This CDR3 comprises 15 residues. The CDR3 DNA reads TGTACCAGCAGGCCCGCTAGCGGGGACACAGATACGCAGTATTTT. Translated: CTSRPASGDTDTQYF.

The gene calls are TRBV4-1 and TRBJ1-5; no clear D gene. Germline lookup yields CDR1 MGHRA and CDR2 YSYEKL. The germline V and J ends were trimmed by 1 base and 6 bases, with 10 bases remaining between them. The CDR3 spans 14 residues. The CDR3 DNA reads as TGCGCCAGCAGCCAAGCGGGTGAGAGTCAGCCCCAGCATTTT. It is translated as CASSQAGESQPQHF.

V gene TRBV18 combines with J gene TRBJ2-7; D is perhaps TRBD2 (5 bases). The CDR3 runs to 15 residues. Germline lookup yields CDR1 KGHSH and CDR2 LQKENI. Trimming took off 3 bases at V and 2 bases at J, with 14 bases between the two ends. The CDR3 DNA follows: TGTGCCAGCTCACCCTACGAGGGCCAAGCCTACGAGCAGTACTTC. It encodes CASSPYEGQAYEQYF.

This clonotype appeared a few times. This chain connects TRBV27 to TRBJ2-7; D might be TRBD2 (6 bases). V dropped 1 base and J dropped 5 bases, with 12 bases sitting between them. This CDR3 contains 14 residues. CDR1 is MNHEY and CDR2 is SMNVEV in the germline V gene (reference sequence). As DNA, the CDR3 is TGTGCCAGCAGTTTATTGGGGCGGGAAGACGAGCAGTACTTC. It encodes CASSLLGREDEQYF.

Here the CDR3 reads CASSLGRGDQETQYF. The CDR3 coding sequence is TGTGCCAGCAGTTTAGGCAGGGGGGACCAAGAGACCCAGTACTTC. The chain links TRBV27 to TRBJ2-5; D may be TRBD1 (7 bases). V was trimmed by 2 bases and J by 0 bases, leaving 10 bases between them. The CDR3 is made up of 15 amino acids. Germline CDR1 MNHEY, CDR2 SMNVEV (reference sequence).

V and J are TRBV4-2 and TRBJ2-3; 10 bases are shared with TRBD2. V lost 0 bases and J lost 1; bases outside the gene matches: 7. CDR1 and CDR2 (germline): LGHNA, YNFKEQ. The CDR3 covers 18 residues. The CDR3 sequence: CASSQDRWTSGRTDTQYF. The CDR3, as DNA: TGTGCCAGCAGCCAAGATCGCTGGACTAGCGGACGCACAGATACGCAGTATTTT.